The 26 T cell receptor beta chains listed next were all sequenced from one sample in a study of regulatory T cells in long-lasting Graves disease. Libraries of TCR beta came from iRepertoire HTBI primers plus Arm-PCR of CDR3 regions. TCRdb recomputed calls from the multiplex PCR reads with MiXCR, one row per CDR3 protein. The sample contains approximately 230,000 distinct CDR3 sequences, around 19% of which appear only once. Time point specified: newly diagnosed GD, antithyroid drugs for less than 3 months. PBMC RNA served as the TCR library source. This specimen consisted of peripheral blood mononuclear cells (PBMCs), obtained at new diagnosis, from a patient treated with antithyroid drugs. These receptors were taken from a female donor with Graves disease.

This clonotype has at least ten counts. The rearrangement links TRBV12-3 or TRBV12-4 to TRBJ2-7; D uncertain. CDR3 length: 14 amino acids. Deletions cut 5 bases from V and 3 bases from J, with 14 bases between. The CDR3 reads CASSQQDRFYEQYF. Here the CDR3 DNA reads TGTGCCAGCAGTCAGCAGGACCGATTCTACGAGCAGTACTTC.

This clonotype was counted a few times. CDR3 sequence (DNA): TGTGCCACCAGTTGGGGGGAGAAGAAGGCTGGAAACACCATATATTTT. Translated, it gives CATSWGEKKAGNTIYF. The chain recombines TRBV24-1 with TRBJ1-3, with TRBD1 as a possible D gene (5 bases). Germline V lookup: CDR1 KGHDR, CDR2 SFDVKD. The CDR3 contains 16 residues. V lost 6 bases to trimming and J lost 2 bases, with 16 bases between them.

There are many counts of this clonotype. Written as DNA, the CDR3 is TGTGCCAGCAGGGGAACCGGACAGCGCCAAGAGACCCAGTACTTC. Protein product: CASRGTGQRQETQYF. The rearrangement uses TRBV6-1 and TRBJ2-5; a possible D gene is TRBD1 (6 bases). The CDR3 totals 15 residues. Germline CDR1 is MNHNS and CDR2 is SASEGT. The germline V and J ends were trimmed by 6 bases and 1 base, with 15 bases remaining between them.

The chain is built from TRBV9 and TRBJ2-3, with 16 bases matching TRBD2. The trim removed 0 bases at V and 2 bases at J, leaving 9 bases unmatched. The CDR3 length is 20 residues. CDR1 and CDR2 from the germline V gene are SGDLS and YYNGEE. This CDR3 reads CASSVEGTSGRAVVTDTQYF. In DNA form, the CDR3 reads TGTGCCAGCAGCGTAGAGGGGACTAGCGGGAGGGCCGTTGTCACAGATACGCAGTATTTT.

This clonotype was counted ten times or more. The rearrangement links TRBV20-1 to TRBJ2-1, with a tentative D call TRBD2 (6 bases). The CDR3 runs to 11 residues. Germline V CDR1 and CDR2: DFQATT, SNEGSKA (reference sequence). Trimming took 2 bases from V and 9 from J, leaving 8 bases between them. The chain's CDR3 is CSARLATEQFF. For the CDR3, the DNA is TGCAGTGCTAGACTAGCGACTGAGCAGTTCTTC.

The chain joins TRBV5-1 to TRBJ1-4; no definite D call. Trimming left V 4 bases short and J 2 bases short, with 9 bases between. This CDR3 is built from 14 residues. Germline values: CDR1 SGHRS, CDR2 YFSETQ. In DNA, the CDR3 is TGCGCCAGCAGCCTACAGCCGACTAATGAAAAACTGTTTTTT. Its protein product is CASSLQPTNEKLFF. Using reference TRBV5-1 and TRBJ1-4 for the parts outside the CDR3, the full variable domain is KAGVTQTPRYLIKTRGQQVTLSCSPISGHRSVSWYQQTPGQGLQFLFEYFSETQRNKGNFPGRFSGRQFSNSRSEMNVSTLELGDSALYLCASSLQPTNEKLFFGSGTQLSVL.

This clonotype was counted ten times or more. The CDR3 DNA follows: TGTGCCAGCAGGGCAGCGAGCTCCTACAATGAGCAGTTCTTC. Translated: CASRAASSYNEQFF. The chain uses TRBV2 and TRBJ2-1; D is unresolved. CDR3 length equals 14 residues. The ends were cut back, 6 bases at V and 0 bases at J, with 9 bases in the middle. Germline V CDR1 and CDR2: SNHLY, FYNNEI.

Many counts were recorded for this clonotype. CDR3 nucleotides: TGTGCCAGCAGTGTTAGCGGACTCATCAATGAGCAGTTCTTC. Translating it yields CASSVSGLINEQFF. The J gene is TRBJ2-1, the V gene TRBV6-1, with D possibly TRBD2 on 6 matching bases. Trimming removed 4 bases at V and 6 bases at J, with 13 bases between. The CDR3 covers 14 residues. CDR1 is MNHNS, CDR2 SASEGT, per germline.

This clonotype was detected only once. The likely explanation is a read error, given a far larger clone one base away. The genes are TRBV4-1 and TRBJ2-1; 8 bases align to TRBD2. CDR1 and CDR2 (germline): MGHRA, YSYEKL. The CDR3 contains 14 residues. The CDR3 reads CGSRTGTSYNEQFF. As DNA, the CDR3 is TGCGGCAGCAGAACCGGGACTAGCTACAATGAGCAGTTCTTC.

This clonotype occurred many times. This chain connects TRBV12-3 or TRBV12-4 to TRBJ2-5; 12 bases match TRBD1. After removal of 1 base from V and 5 bases from J, the junction contained 5 bases not matched to a gene. The CDR3 sequence is 16 residues long. The CDR3 nucleotides read TGTGCCAGCAGTTTAGAGGGACAGGGGGCTTTTGAGACCCAGTACTTC. Its translation is CASSLEGQGAFETQYF.

This clonotype was found many times. The chain recombines TRBV10-3 with TRBJ2-1; D is unclear. This CDR3 is built from 16 residues. The V gene's germline CDR1 is ENHRY and CDR2 SYGVKD. Trimming left V 0 bases short and J 0 bases short, with 9 bases between. The CDR3 region has the DNA TGTGCCATCAGTGAGTCTCTAGGGTCCTCCTACAATGAGCAGTTCTTC. It codes for CAISESLGSSYNEQFF.

The chain employs TRBV2 and TRBJ2-7, with 7 nucleotides matching TRBD2. CDR1 SNHLY and CDR2 FYNNEI come from the germline V gene. Germline trimming cut 6 bases from V and 3 bases from J; bases unmatched to any gene: 8. The CDR3 has 14 amino acids. The CDR3 region is CASSTPGGGYEQYF. The CDR3 coding sequence is TGTGCCAGCAGCACCCCTGGCGGGGGCTACGAGCAGTACTTC.

This clonotype was recorded at least ten times. The gene calls are TRBV7-2 and TRBJ2-1, with D maybe TRBD2 (6 bases). Germline-derived CDR1 and CDR2 are SGHTA and FQGNSA. Between the trimmed V and J ends, which lost 1 base and 2 bases, there was a span of 9 bases. The CDR3 runs 15 residues. Written as DNA, the CDR3 is TGTGCCAGCAGCTTAGGTAGCGGACCCTACAATGAGCAGTTCTTC. Translating gives CASSLGSGPYNEQFF. The full variable domain, in which reference TRBV7-2 and TRBJ2-1 provide the parts outside the CDR3, is GAGVSQSPSNKVTEKGKDVELRCDPISGHTALYWYRQSLGQGLEFLIYFQGNSAPDKSGLPSDRFSAERTGGSVSTLTIQRTQQEDSAVYLCASSLGSGPYNEQFFGPGTRLTVL.

This clonotype has a single count. The genes are TRBV7-3 and TRBJ2-3, with 10 bases identical to TRBD2. Germline CDR1 SGHTA, CDR2 FQGTGA. The CDR3 runs 12 residues. J lost 14 bases, V lost 5 bases, and 7 bases had no gene match. CDR3 amino acids: CASSRSGRFSYF. DNA for the CDR3: TGTGCCAGCAGCCGTAGCGGGAGGTTCTCGTATTTT.

This clonotype was seen a few times. A read error is the likely source, as a far larger clone sits one nucleotide away. The chain uses TRBV27 and TRBJ1-2, with 10 positions matching TRBD1. Germline V CDR1 and CDR2: MNHEY, SMNVEV (reference sequence). V trimming: 5 bases; J trimming: 2 bases; junction bases outside the gene matches: 5. CDR3 length: 15 residues. CDR3 nucleotides: TGTGCCAGCAGTGACCCGGGACAGGGGAACTATGGCTACACCTTC. This encodes CASSDPGQGNYGYTF.

This clonotype was recorded at least ten times. The V call is TRBV24-1, the J call TRBJ2-3, with 9 bases aligning to TRBD2. The V and J ends lost 5 bases and 5 bases, in that order; junction bases with no gene match: 16. The CDR3 runs 18 residues. The germline gives CDR1 KGHDR, CDR2 SFDVKD. The CDR3 nucleotides read TGTGCCACCAGTGGTGCCACCGGGACTAGCCAAGGGGGAGATACGCAGTATTTT. Its translation: CATSGATGTSQGGDTQYF.

This clonotype was observed a handful of times. This could be a read error, since a much larger clone is one nucleotide away. The conserved phenylalanine or tryptophan is not found at the CDR3 terminus, so this likely reflects a read error. The J gene is TRBJ1-4, the V gene TRBV27, with D possibly matching TRBD1 (5 bases). The CDR3 has 12 amino acids. Trimming took 5 bases from V and 10 from J, leaving 11 bases between them. Germline V lookup: CDR1 MNHEY, CDR2 SMNVEV (reference sequence). Written as DNA, the CDR3 is TGTGCCAGCAGTCCACGGGGGGGAAAACTGTTTTCT. Residues: CASSPRGGKLFS.

At least ten counts were recorded for this clonotype. V and J are TRBV20-1 and TRBJ2-3, with TRBD2 identical over 7 bases. CDR1 and CDR2 from the germline V gene are DFQATT and SNEGSKA (reference sequence). The CDR3 is 13 residues long. In nucleotides, the CDR3 is TGCAGCGCGTATCGCGGGAGTGATGATACGCAGTATTTT. Encoded protein: CSAYRGSDDTQYF.

This clonotype was seen at least ten times. The rearrangement joins TRBV27 to TRBJ1-1; D not resolved. The germline gives CDR1 MNHEY, CDR2 SMNVEV (reference sequence). Deletions cut 0 bases from V and 5 bases from J, with 13 bases between. The CDR3 is made up of 15 amino acids. The chain's CDR3 is CASSLSKDPGTEAFF. CDR3 DNA sequence: TGTGCCAGCAGTTTATCGAAAGATCCCGGAACTGAAGCTTTCTTT.

This clonotype was seen ten or more times. The rearrangement uses TRBV11-3 and TRBJ1-2, with 7 bases fitting TRBD1. Trimming took 4 bases from V and 8 from J; bases not matched to a gene: 13. Germline CDR1 and CDR2: SGHNT and YENEEA. This CDR3 is 15 amino acids long. The CDR3 DNA reads as TGTGCCAGCAGCTCCCCGGGACAGAAGTATTCGGGCTACACCTTC. Its protein product is CASSSPGQKYSGYTF. Full variable domain (remainder filled in from reference TRBV11-3 and TRBJ1-2): EAGVVQSPRYKIIEKKQPVAFWCNPISGHNTLYWYLQNLGQGPELLIRYENEEAVDDSQLPKDRFSAERLKGVDSTLKIQPAELGDSAVYLCASSSPGQKYSGYTFGSGTRLTVV.

The sample holds many counts of this clonotype. The chain combines TRBV28 with TRBJ1-6, with 8 bases aligning to TRBD1. CDR1 and CDR2 from the germline V gene are MDHEN and SYDVKM. The V segment lost 5 bases and the J segment 8 bases; nucleotides outside the gene matches: 14. The CDR3 runs to 17 residues. Here the CDR3 DNA reads TGTGCCAGCAGTACGGGGGGAGCAGGGGGCATGGATTCACCCCTCCACTTT. Its protein is CASSTGGAGGMDSPLHF.

This clonotype was counted ten times or more. The chain carries TRBV12-3 or TRBV12-4 and TRBJ2-7, with 8 positions matching TRBD1. V trimming: 1 base; J trimming: 4 bases; junction bases outside the gene matches: 3. There are 14 residues in the CDR3. As DNA, the CDR3 is TGTGCCAGCAGTTTAGGACAGGGGTTGTACGAGCAGTACTTC. This codes for CASSLGQGLYEQYF.

The chain is built from TRBV3-1 and TRBJ1-1; D is unresolved. The CDR3 spans 15 residues. Germline CDR1 and CDR2: LGHDT and YNNKEL (reference sequence). V gave up 0 bases and J gave up 2 bases, with 10 bases separating them. CDR3 sequence: CASSQESGPNTEAFF. CDR3 DNA sequence: TGTGCCAGCAGCCAAGAATCCGGGCCAAACACTGAAGCTTTCTTT.

Ten or more counts support this clonotype. This chain connects TRBV6-2 or TRBV6-3 to TRBJ1-3; D is unresolved. CDR1 and CDR2 (germline): MNHEY, SVGEGT. The CDR3 totals 15 residues. The V end lost 0 bases, the J end lost 4 bases, and 10 bases lay between the germline ends. CDR3 in amino acids: CASSYSVITGNTIYF. The CDR3 DNA is TGTGCCAGCAGTTACTCGGTGATTACCGGAAACACCATATATTTT.

The V and J genes are TRBV9 and TRBJ1-2; no definite D call. Trimming pared 0 bases from V and 5 bases from J, leaving 14 bases between. CDR3 length: 15 residues. Germline V gene sequence: CDR1 SGDLS, CDR2 YYNGEE. This CDR3 reads CASSVAPAGVYGYTF. As DNA, the CDR3 is TGTGCCAGCAGCGTAGCCCCAGCGGGAGTATATGGCTACACCTTC. The full variable domain, completed using reference TRBV9 and TRBJ1-2, is DSGVTQTPKHLITATGQRVTLRCSPRSGDLSVYWYQQSLDQGLQFLIQYYNGEERAKGNILERFSAQQFPDLHSELNLSSLELGDSALYFCASSVAPAGVYGYTFGSGTRLTVV.

This clonotype was detected ten times or more. V and J are TRBV11-3 and TRBJ2-5; no clear D. The germline V gene encodes CDR1 SGHNT and CDR2 YENEEA. The CDR3 has 13 residues. V was cut by 3 bases and J by 5 bases, with 10 bases left in between. CDR3 sequence reads: CASSLGYRETQYF. CDR3 DNA: TGTGCCAGCAGCTTGGGCTATCGGGAGACCCAGTACTTC.